What follows are 21 T cell receptor beta chains derived from one specimen sequenced in a study of OX40 agonist ivuxolimab in advanced cancers. Using immunoSEQ multiplex PCR, the repertoire was profiled, and TCRdb retains in-frame clones only, with some absent. This sample has around 65,000 clones, with more than 85% found just once. The sequenced sample was CD4+ or CD8+ T cells sorted from blood, obtained in a trial of the OX40 agonist ivuxolimab. The receptors stem from an adult with an advanced solid tumor such as melanoma, head and neck, liver or kidney cancer.

The rearrangement uses TRBV5-1 and TRBJ2-3; D tentatively reads TRBD1 or TRBD2 (5 bases each). Trimming took off 0 bases at V and 1 base at J, with 18 bases between the two ends. The CDR3 is 18 residues long. Germline V gene lookup returns CDR1 SGHRS and CDR2 YFSETQ. This CDR3 is CASSLAGVQGKRTDTQYF. The CDR3 DNA reads as TGCGCCAGCAGCTTGGCCGGGGTGCAGGGTAAACGCACAGATACGCAGTATTTT.

The chain links TRBV4-1 to TRBJ2-1; D possibly matches TRBD1 or TRBD2 (5 bases each). From germline, CDR1 is MGHRA and CDR2 YSYEKL. V lost 4 bases and J lost 4, with 11 bases in between. The CDR3 extends over 14 amino acids. CDR3 in amino acids: CASSLDGAYNEQFF. The CDR3 DNA reads TGCGCCAGCAGCCTCGACGGGGCTTACAATGAGCAGTTCTTC.

CDR3 sequence (DNA): TGTGCCAGCAGCCTCGTAACGGGTATATACAATGAGCAGTTCTTC. Protein: CASSLVTGIYNEQFF. The J gene is TRBJ2-1, the V gene TRBV9; no firm D call. The CDR3 extends over 15 amino acids. V lost 4 bases, J lost 4 bases, and 15 bases lay in between. The germline V gene encodes CDR1 SGDLS and CDR2 YYNGEE.

A single count supports this clone. This chain joins TRBV19 and TRBJ2-7, with D possibly TRBD2 on 5 matching bases. Trimming shortened V by 3 bases and J by 3 bases, and 12 bases separated the two germline ends. CDR3 length equals 14 residues. CDR1 is LNHDA and CDR2 is SQIVND in the germline V gene (reference sequence). Written as DNA, the CDR3 is TGTGCCAGTAGTATTAGAGGGATTTACTACGAGCAGTACTTC. Protein: CASSIRGIYYEQYF.

CDR3 region: CASSELGGQNQPQHF. The DNA of the CDR3 is TGCGCCAGCAGTGAGTTGGGGGGCCAGAATCAGCCCCAGCATTTT. V is TRBV10-2 and J is TRBJ1-5; a weak D match, TRBD1 (6 bases). This CDR3 region has 15 residues. CDR1 is WSHSY, CDR2 SAAADI, per germline. The V and J ends lost 1 base and 4 bases respectively, with 11 bases between them.

The sample holds a few counts of this clone. The chain joins TRBV27 to TRBJ1-3; unclear D gene. V was clipped by 0 bases and J by 0 bases, with 9 bases between them. The CDR3 extends over 16 amino acids. Germline V gives CDR1 MNHEY, CDR2 SMNVEV (reference sequence). The CDR3 DNA sequence: TGTGCCAGCAGTTTATCACGGTCTAGCTCTGGAAACACCATATATTTT. Translated: CASSLSRSSSGNTIYF.

The V call is TRBV28, the J call TRBJ2-1; the D gene is possibly TRBD2 (6 bases). The CDR3 has 16 residues. In germline, CDR1 is MDHEN, CDR2 SYDVKM. V lost 8 bases and J lost 0, with 17 bases in between. CDR3 residues: CASPPTSSYSYNEQFF. The CDR3 nucleotides read TGTGCCAGCCCCCCAACTAGCAGCTACTCCTACAATGAGCAGTTCTTC.

In this sample, this clone turned up a few times. The CDR3 sequence: CASSAPDLGTQYF. The DNA of the CDR3 is TGTGCCAGCAGCGCCCCGGATCTGGGGACCCAGTACTTC. The rearrangement joins TRBV9 to TRBJ2-5; no definite D call. Germline V gene data show CDR1 as SGDLS and CDR2 as YYNGEE. This CDR3 comprises 13 residues. The ends were cut back, 3 bases at V and 7 bases at J, with 13 bases in the middle.

The chain uses TRBV28 and TRBJ2-2; TRBD1 might be the D (6 bases). V lost 5 bases, J lost 9 bases, and 7 bases lay in between. The germline CDR1 and CDR2 sequences are MDHEN and SYDVKM. The CDR3 totals 11 residues. The chain's CDR3 is CASSGGRELFF. The CDR3 DNA is TGTGCCAGCAGTGGGGGCCGGGAGCTGTTTTTT.

V gene TRBV5-4 combines with J gene TRBJ1-1; weak D call: TRBD1 (6 bases). The CDR3 is 15 residues long. V was cut by 3 bases and J by 1 base, with 13 bases left in between. Germline V CDR1 and CDR2: SGHNT, YYREEE (reference sequence). CDR3 coding DNA: TGTGCCAGCAGCTCGAAACAGGGAGGGAACACTGAAGCTTTCTTT. Translated, it gives CASSSKQGGNTEAFF.

The genes are TRBV19 and TRBJ2-3; 8 positions agree with TRBD1. V lost 5 bases to trimming and J lost 2 bases; unmatched junction nucleotides: 6. Germline CDR1 is LNHDA and CDR2 is SQIVND (reference sequence). The CDR3 is made up of 15 amino acids. For the CDR3, the DNA is TGTGCCAGTAGTGGAAGGACAGGGAACACAGATACGCAGTATTTT. Its protein product is CASSGRTGNTDTQYF.

This clone was counted once. The V call is TRBV7-4, the J call TRBJ1-3; D gene ambiguous. The V gene lost 1 base and the J gene lost 1 base, with 32 bases spanning the gap. Germline assignment: CDR1 SGHVT and CDR2 SQSDAQ. The CDR3 is 23 residues long. The CDR3 nucleotides read TGTGCCAGCAGCTTAGGAAAATCGATGAGAAGGCCCCGGACGGTCAAATCTGGAAACACCATATATTTT. It translates to CASSLGKSMRRPRTVKSGNTIYF.

The V and J genes are TRBV15 and TRBJ2-3; possibly TRBD1 for D (5 bases). Germline values: CDR1 LNHNV, CDR2 YYDKDF (reference sequence). The CDR3 is 15 residues long. Trimming pared 0 bases from V and 0 bases from J, leaving 7 bases between. CDR3 in amino acids: CATSRDRVSTDTQYF. The CDR3 nucleotides are TGTGCCACCAGCAGAGACAGGGTTAGCACAGATACGCAGTATTTT.

This chain joins TRBV5-1 and TRBJ2-1; 11 bases are a match to TRBD2. The CDR3 covers 15 residues. The J segment lost 5 bases and the V segment lost 4 bases, leaving 5 bases of the junction unmatched. Germline CDR1 and CDR2: SGHRS and YFSETQ. This CDR3 is CASSEGTSGHNEQFF. CDR3 DNA: TGCGCCAGCAGCGAAGGGACTAGCGGACACAATGAGCAGTTCTTC.

This chain links TRBV5-1 with TRBJ1-3, with D tentatively TRBD1 (5 bases). Trimming removed 0 bases at V and 3 bases at J, with 19 bases between. The CDR3 is 18 residues long. CDR1 is SGHRS, CDR2 YFSETQ, per germline. Here the CDR3 reads CASSLGTGGRVVGNTIYF. The CDR3 coding sequence is TGCGCCAGCAGCTTGGGTACCGGGGGAAGAGTCGTTGGAAACACCATATATTTT.

J is TRBJ1-4 and V is TRBV19; TRBD1 is a possible D gene (6 bases). The CDR3 runs to 16 residues. Germline values: CDR1 LNHDA, CDR2 SQIVND (reference sequence). Trimming pared 2 bases from V and 8 bases from J, leaving 18 bases between. The DNA of the CDR3 is TGTGCCAGTAGTATATACCTAACAGGGTTCAGAGAAAAACTGTTTTTT. It codes for CASSIYLTGFREKLFF.

The rearrangement links TRBV28 to TRBJ1-3; 9 bases are shared with TRBD1. V was pared by 2 bases and J by 4 bases, with 3 bases of the junction left unmatched. CDR1 is MDHEN and CDR2 is SYDVKM in the germline V gene. The CDR3 contains 15 residues. CDR3 sequence reads: CASSLGGTGGNTIYF. CDR3 coding DNA: TGTGCCAGCAGTTTAGGTGGGACAGGGGGAAACACCATATATTTT.

The chain has TRBV29-1 and TRBJ2-1; 7 positions match TRBD2. Per germline, CDR1 SQVTM and CDR2 ANQGSEA. The CDR3 sequence is 14 residues long. The junction had 11 bases not matched to a gene; V was cut back by 6 bases and J by 6 bases. CDR3 sequence: CSVIIGGRGNEQFF. The CDR3 region has the DNA TGCAGCGTAATTATCGGGGGGAGGGGCAATGAGCAGTTCTTC.

The rearrangement uses TRBV7-9 and TRBJ1-1, with a weak D call TRBD1 (6 bases). V was clipped by 5 bases and J by 3 bases, with 16 bases between them. CDR1 is SEHNR and CDR2 is FQNEAQ in the germline V gene (reference sequence). The CDR3 is 15 amino acids. This CDR3 reads CASSPTGGQDTEAFF. In DNA, the CDR3 is TGTGCCAGCAGCCCTACCGGGGGGCAAGACACTGAAGCTTTCTTT.

The V call is TRBV7-6, the J call TRBJ2-1; 13 nucleotides line up with TRBD2. The V and J ends lost 5 bases and 6 bases, in that order; junction bases with no gene match: 7. The CDR3 runs 16 residues. Germline values: CDR1 SGHVS, CDR2 FNYEAQ. This chain's CDR3 is CASSPGLAGELNEQFF. The CDR3 nucleotides are TGTGCCAGCAGCCCTGGACTAGCGGGAGAGCTCAATGAGCAGTTCTTC.

The chain links TRBV5-4 to TRBJ2-2; no reliable D call. Germline CDR1 and CDR2: SGHNT and YYREEE (reference sequence). The CDR3 consists of 15 residues. Deletions cut 0 bases from V and 0 bases from J, with 6 bases between. CDR3 nucleotide sequence: TGTGCCAGCAGCTTGGTTGCGACGAACACCGGGGAGCTGTTTTTT. The encoded protein is CASSLVATNTGELFF.